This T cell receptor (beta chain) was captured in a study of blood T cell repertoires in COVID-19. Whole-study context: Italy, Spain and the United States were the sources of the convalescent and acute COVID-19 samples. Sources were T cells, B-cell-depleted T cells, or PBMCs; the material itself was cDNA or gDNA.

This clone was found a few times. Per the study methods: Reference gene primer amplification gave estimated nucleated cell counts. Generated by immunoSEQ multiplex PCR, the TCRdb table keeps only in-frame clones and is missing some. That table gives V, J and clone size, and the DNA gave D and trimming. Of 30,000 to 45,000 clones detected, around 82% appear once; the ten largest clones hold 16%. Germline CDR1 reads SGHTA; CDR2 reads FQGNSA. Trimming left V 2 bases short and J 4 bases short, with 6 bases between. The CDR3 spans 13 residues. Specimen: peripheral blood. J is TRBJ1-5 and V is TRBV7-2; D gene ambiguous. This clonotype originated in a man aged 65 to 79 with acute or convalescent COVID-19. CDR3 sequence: CASSLSGNQPQHF. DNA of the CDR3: TGTGCCAGCAGCTTATCGGGGAATCAGCCCCAGCATTTT. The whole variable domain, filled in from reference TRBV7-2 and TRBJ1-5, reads GAGVSQSPSNKVTEKGKDVELRCDPISGHTALYWYRQSLGQGLEFLIYFQGNSAPDKSGLPSDRFSAERTGGSVSTLTIQRTQQEDSAVYLCASSLSGNQPQHFGDGTRLSIL.